The entry below describes one TCR beta chain. This clonotype was observed a few times. The target of this receptor is not known. Per-base qualities were not stored, and no clone one base away is much larger. TCR beta CDR3 regions were amplified from RNA transcripts for repertoire sequencing. HTBI primers and the Qiagen OneStep RT-PCR kit were used in a first-round RT-PCR, which was followed by a second-round multiplex PCR, size selection and purification. Sequencing of the libraries was carried out on an Illumina HiSeq2000 in paired-end mode with 100 bp reads. As for the authors' bioinformatics: SOAPnuke was used to process the reads, throwing out any read that had adapters, had uncalled bases, had a mean Phred below 15, or lacked an exact constant-primer or identifier match. COPE v1.2.5 was used to merge high-quality paired reads. Unique nucleotide sequences were defined as clonotypes and aligned to IMGT TRB V, D and J references using MiTCR v1.1. Analysis was restricted to V-J combinations with a frequency above 0.0001, which covered over 98% of repertoires. A TCR clonal expansion and chaos score per V-J combination was defined as the ratio of F50 clonal expansion to chaos observed in the TCRdist matrix. Welch's t-statistics and random forest were used to reduce features to 13 V-J combinations, which were fed into a naive Bayes classifier. The Morisita-Horn index was used to measure how similar the thyroid and blood repertoires were. TCRdb took the public reads, trimmed them with fastp at Q25, ran MiXCR for clone calling and kept in-frame beta chains. Records with the same CDR3 protein are collapsed into one entry carrying the most frequent genes and DNA. These V and J calls originate from TCRdb's pipeline instead of the authors' own analysis. This sample has about 740,000 distinct CDR3 sequences in its table, and 40% of those were observed once. The top ten clones comprise approximately 43% of the sample.

Ophthalmopathy patients were characterized by moderately to severely active disease, a Clinical Activity Score of at least 3, a NOSPECS grade of at least 4, and a disease duration under 3 months. Patients were excluded if they had other autoimmune diseases, uncontrolled infections, pregnancy or lactation. Diagnosis relied on clinical symptoms, serum thyroxine, TRAb, thyroid ultrasound and orbital computed tomography. Ficoll-Paque density gradient centrifugation was used to isolate PBMCs from under 11 ml of fresh peripheral blood. Total RNA was extracted using Trizol reagent, and RNA quality was checked on an Agilent 2100 Bioanalyzer. The source of the sample is a study of Graves' ophthalmopathy and Graves' hyperthyroidism (dated by TCRdb to the late 2010s). In the study overall: Peripheral blood was collected before any treatment was given, at the time of initial diagnosis. TCR beta repertoire signatures were used to distinguish Graves' ophthalmopathy from Graves' hyperthyroidism and to predict progression to ophthalmopathy. An independent validation cohort was composed of around 19 hyperthyroidism patients and 15 to 17 patients who later progressed from hyperthyroidism to ophthalmopathy. Following sampling, methimazole starting at 30 mg daily was administered to hyperthyroidism patients, and high-dose intravenous methylprednisolone was administered to ophthalmopathy patients. To explore V-J signatures that distinguish ophthalmopathy from hyperthyroidism, a discovery set of 90 to 100 patients was enrolled, made up of 40 to 45 with ophthalmopathy and some 56 with stable hyperthyroidism. In total, under 150 blood samples were TCR-sequenced: some 43 ophthalmopathy, around 75 hyperthyroidism and about 17 hyperthyroidism-to-ophthalmopathy patients. In about six hyperthyroidism patients, the T-cell repertoires found in thyroid tissue were compared with those found in blood. Findings and caveats that apply to the study as a whole: Sample size was not predetermined statistically, and investigators were not blinded to group allocation. In validation, the model predicted ophthalmopathy progression with nearly 71% sensitivity and roughly 72% specificity; eleven to twelve predicted patients were CT-confirmed with GO in a median of about 7.1 months. Among expanded thyroid clonotypes with frequency above 0.001, most also showed up in blood, which suggests that blood repertoires may reflect the thyroid immune response. In cross-validation, the 13-signature model distinguished ophthalmopathy from stable hyperthyroidism with around 90% sensitivity and around 83% specificity, while in the test set the corresponding values were roughly 80% and 75%.

CDR1 and CDR2 are read off the germline V gene as SNHLY and FYNNEI. V and J are trimmed by 6 bases and 5 bases, and the gene matches miss 5 bases of the junction. The CDR3 covers 14 residues, taking in both the cysteine and the phenylalanine. Just the 42-base CDR3 DNA is kept, in frame starting at base 1. This clonotype originated in an adult man with Graves' ophthalmopathy. Sequencing used peripheral blood. The chain is encoded by TRBV2 joined to TRBJ2-7; TRBD1 matches 12 bases in the middle. The CDR3 has the sequence CASRWGQGANEQYF. The nucleotide sequence reads TGTGCCAGCAGATGGGGACAGGGGGCCAACGAGCAGTACTTC.